This TCR beta chain was retrieved from a study of quantifying T cell responses using KT2 cells. Whole-study context: RNA was reverse transcribed with TCR alpha and beta constant-region primers. The second PCR ran as a qPCR until a predetermined fluorescence threshold was reached.

The sample is PBMC spiked with counted cells of clone KT2. Fixed numbers of PBMC received varying amounts of KT2 cells. This clonotype was picked up a small number of times. V lost 0 bases, J lost 4 bases, and 15 bases lay in between. The CDR3 sequence is 15 residues long. From germline, CDR1 is DFQATT and CDR2 SNEGSKA (reference sequence). The cDNA 3' end received a ligated oligonucleotide with a UMI. An equimolar mix of RC1.1 and RC1.2 primed the beta chain across TRBC1 and TRBC2. Starting with the second PCR, alpha and beta TCR chains went through separate processing. MiXCR was run by TCRdb on the UMI-ligation and nested PCR reads, yielding one entry per CDR3 protein. Here the sample spans tens of thousands of distinct CDR3 sequences, about 7.1% being singletons.

This TCR was recovered from a human donor. The chain links TRBV20-1 to TRBJ1-2; no firm D call. Sequencing was carried out using PBMCs spiked with cells of the T cell clone KT2. DNA for the CDR3: TGCAGTGCTAGAGATGATGCGTGGCGGGTCTATGGCTACACCTTC. Encoded protein: CSARDDAWRVYGYTF.